Included here is one TCR beta chain sequence, with context. Per germline, CDR1 SGDLS and CDR2 YYNGEE. V was shortened by 4 bases and J by 3 bases, with 11 bases between the two germline ends. The CDR3 contains 13 residues. This record comes from a study of Graves' ophthalmopathy and Graves' hyperthyroidism. Investigators amplified TCR beta CDR3 regions from RNA transcripts. Second-round multiplex PCR followed a first-round RT-PCR using HTBI primers. TCRdb passed the multiplex PCR reads through MiXCR, listing each CDR3 protein once. The repertoire includes about 410,000 distinct CDR3 sequences, 15% to 20% of them detected once, and 1.6% sits in the top ten.

This receptor was identified in a woman between 18 and 30 years old with Graves' ophthalmopathy. The material sequenced was peripheral blood. The chain employs TRBV9 and TRBJ2-7; D uncertain. DNA for the CDR3: TGTGCCAGCAGCCCTTCAGACAACTACGAGCAGTACTTC. It codes for CASSPSDNYEQYF.